The clone carrying this T cell receptor beta chain was counted ten times or more. Its target is unknown. This clone may be a read error of a much larger clone one base away. Beta-chain TCR CDR3 regions were amplified from RNA transcripts. The authors performed first-round RT-PCR with HTBI primers and then a second-round multiplex PCR. TCRdb recomputed calls from the multiplex PCR reads with MiXCR, one row per CDR3 protein. Of about 400,000 distinct CDR3 sequences in the sample, about 16% were seen once. CDR3 length: 13 residues. Trimming stripped 1 base from V and 5 bases from J, with 11 bases between. Germline V CDR1 and CDR2: SQVTM, ANQGSEA. This record belongs to a study of Graves' ophthalmopathy and Graves' hyperthyroidism. The study's findings and limits: A model built from 13 signatures distinguished ophthalmopathy from stable hyperthyroidism with about 90% sensitivity and around 81% specificity.

CAS ≥3, NOSPECS ≥4, moderate-to-severe activity and duration under 3 months marked donors with ophthalmopathy. This TCR came from a woman younger than 35 with Graves' ophthalmopathy. The sequenced sample consisted of peripheral blood. V gene TRBV29-1 combines with J gene TRBJ1-2; D is unclear. CDR3 amino acids: CSVEGRGAYGYTF. In DNA form, the CDR3 reads TGCAGCGTTGAAGGGCGCGGAGCTTATGGCTACACCTTC.